The entry below gives a single TCR beta chain sequence along with its context. Being one base from a much bigger clone, this may be a read error. This sample was taken from a study of blood T cells in healthy people across ages. A second PCR, run for roughly 7 to 12 cycles, used a sample-barcoded 5' primer plus a J-beta primer mix. MiXCR, applied by TCRdb to the 5' RACE reads, yields one record per CDR3 protein. The repertoire holds around 1.5 million distinct CDR3 sequences, around 42% seen once, with roughly 7.9% in the top ten. The CDR3 extends over 15 amino acids. V lost 0 bases, J lost 5 bases, and 13 bases lay in between. CDR1 and CDR2 (germline): LGHNA, YNFKEQ.

This sequence joins TRBV4-2 and TRBJ1-2; D uncertain. The material sequenced was blood. The TCR sequence derives from a woman aged 18-29 years in good health. DNA of the CDR3: TGTGCCAGCAGCCAAGACGAGGGCCCTTCGTATGGCTACACCTTC. It specifies CASSQDEGPSYGYTF.